The subject of this entry is one T cell receptor beta chain. Its specificity is not known. Germline V gene lookup returns CDR1 MNHEY and CDR2 SVGEGT. V was shortened by 7 bases and J by 0 bases, with 6 bases between the two germline ends. This CDR3 spans 12 amino acids. The cDNA was generated by 5'RACE with 10-nucleotide random UMIs. MiXCR was run by TCRdb on the 5' RACE reads, yielding one entry per CDR3 protein. The sample has more than 25,000 distinct CDR3 sequences, roughly 25% seen once; the top ten hold less than 35%. Libraries from sorted cells used roughly 960,000 T cells (CD4+ or CD8+). The entry originates in a study of neurological immune-mediated disorders. Broader study findings: The most TCR clonal expansion was seen in HTLV-1-associated myelopathy, and the least was seen in multiple sclerosis, which fell below healthy controls.

The TCR sequence derives from a middle-aged man with HTLV-1-associated myelopathy (HAM/TSP). The chain employs TRBV6-2 or TRBV6-3 and TRBJ1-1; no firm D call. Sequenced sample: CD4+ T cells from blood. The CDR3 loop reads CASKGLNTEAFF. CDR3 DNA sequence: TGTGCCAGCAAAGGGTTGAACACTGAAGCTTTCTTT.